The 22 T cell receptor beta chains below were found in one sample sequenced in a study of blood T cells in healthy people across ages. A second PCR of 7 to 11 cycles used a sample-barcoded 5' primer and a J-beta primer mix. TCRdb used MiXCR to reprocess the 5' RACE reads, holding one entry per CDR3 protein. The table has about 640,000 distinct CDR3 sequences, roughly 53% seen once. The sequenced sample consisted of blood. These receptors were collected from a man aged 60 to 69 in good health.

In its sample, this clonotype was seen a few times. V usage is TRBV20-1 and J usage is TRBJ2-5, with 8 bases aligning to TRBD2. Germline CDR1 and CDR2: DFQATT and SNEGSKA (reference sequence). This CDR3 has 14 residues. V shed 5 bases, J shed 1 base, and the junction held 6 bases outside the gene matches. The CDR3 nucleotides are TGCAGTGCTTTTTCGGGGGGGCTCCAAGAGACCCAGTACTTC. Its translation is CSAFSGGLQETQYF.

This clonotype has a single count. This chain uses TRBV6-2 or TRBV6-3 with TRBJ1-1; the D is unclear. Germline CDR1 reads MNHEY; CDR2 reads SVGEGT. CDR3 size: 16 residues. V lost 0 bases and J lost 0, with 11 bases in between. The CDR3 region is CASSYSPRVMNTEAFF. CDR3 sequence (DNA): TGTGCCAGCAGTTACTCACCCCGGGTAATGAACACTGAAGCTTTCTTT.

The chain links TRBV4-1 to TRBJ1-2; 7 nucleotides match TRBD1. The germline V gene encodes CDR1 MGHRA and CDR2 YSYEKL. The V gene end was trimmed by 4 bases and the J gene end by 4 bases; junction bases not matched to a gene: 12. The CDR3 runs to 16 residues. The CDR3 protein is CASSPLGRGRSYGYTF. DNA of the CDR3: TGCGCCAGCAGCCCTTTGGGAAGGGGGCGCAGCTATGGCTACACCTTC.

This clonotype came up a few times. The chain recombines TRBV10-3 with TRBJ2-1; D possibly uses TRBD1 or TRBD2 (5 bases each). V lost 7 bases and J 4 bases, leaving 11 bases between the germline ends. The CDR3 has 13 amino acids. The germline CDR1 and CDR2 sequences are ENHRY and SYGVKD. The CDR3 spells CAITGTEYNEQFF. The CDR3 DNA reads as TGTGCCATCACAGGGACCGAATACAATGAGCAGTTCTTC.

This chain uses TRBV10-3 with TRBJ2-1, with 9 nucleotides matching TRBD2. The CDR3 sequence is 17 residues long. Trimming cost V 9 bases and J 0 bases; bases outside gene matches: 12. Germline V gene data show CDR1 as ENHRY and CDR2 as SYGVKD. The CDR3 DNA is TGTGCCATTAGGAGCGGGGGGCCCCCAAGCTCCTACAATGAGCAGTTCTTC. Translation gives CAIRSGGPPSSYNEQFF.

Written as DNA, the CDR3 is TGTGCCAGCAGCTTATGGGGGATGAACACTGAAGCTTTCTTT. Its translation: CASSLWGMNTEAFF. The V and J genes are TRBV7-2 and TRBJ1-1, with D possibly being TRBD1 (5 bases). Trimming shortened V by 2 bases and J by 0 bases, and 7 bases separated the two germline ends. CDR3 length: 14 residues. Germline V CDR1 and CDR2: SGHTA, FQGNSA.

The V gene is TRBV20-1, the J gene TRBJ1-6; D uncertain. From germline, CDR1 is DFQATT and CDR2 SNEGSKA (reference sequence). The V and J ends lost 1 base and 2 bases respectively, with 9 bases between them. The CDR3 is 15 amino acids. This chain's CDR3 is CSARGRDAYNSPLHF. Written as DNA, the CDR3 is TGCAGTGCTAGAGGTAGAGATGCCTATAATTCACCCCTCCACTTT.

This rearrangement joins TRBV4-1 to TRBJ1-2; D is ambiguous. Trimming took off 1 base at V and 7 bases at J, with 13 bases between the two ends. Germline-derived CDR1 and CDR2 are MGHRA and YSYEKL. The CDR3 contains 14 residues. The CDR3 nucleotides are TGCGCCAGCAGCCAAGCTCGGAGCGCGGGTGGCTACACCTTC. This translates into CASSQARSAGGYTF.

This clonotype was counted only a few times. The J gene is TRBJ2-1, the V gene TRBV5-1, with no clear D. Per germline, CDR1 SGHRS and CDR2 YFSETQ. This CDR3 spans 15 amino acids. The V gene lost 4 bases and the J gene lost 7 bases, with 18 bases spanning the gap. The CDR3 sequence: CASSTTSPARNEQFF. Here the CDR3 DNA reads TGCGCCAGCAGCACCACGTCCCCCGCGCGAAATGAGCAGTTCTTC.

The gene calls are TRBV6-8 and TRBJ2-1; a possible D gene is TRBD1 (5 bases). Germline CDR1 MNHGY, CDR2 SAAAGT. This CDR3 comprises 14 residues. Deletions cut 4 bases from V and 2 bases from J, with 9 bases between. CDR3 sequence reads: CASSSGAPYNEQFF. CDR3 DNA: TGTGCCAGCAGTTCTGGGGCCCCCTACAATGAGCAGTTCTTC.

A few counts support this clonotype. V gene TRBV15 combines with J gene TRBJ2-1; D call uncertain. The CDR3 runs to 14 residues. The germline CDR1 and CDR2 sequences are LNHNV and YYDKDF (reference sequence). Trimming left V 0 bases short and J 6 bases short, with 9 bases between. The DNA for the CDR3 is TGTGCCACCAGCAGAGATGGGCTGATCAATGAGCAGTTCTTC. Translated, it gives CATSRDGLINEQFF.

This rearrangement joins TRBV11-2 to TRBJ2-7; D is unresolved. This CDR3 is 15 amino acids long. V lost 7 bases and J lost 6, with 22 bases in between. Germline V CDR1 and CDR2: SGHAT, FQNNGV. CDR3 amino acids: CASTQGGRLSLEQYF. DNA for the CDR3: TGTGCCAGCACCCAAGGTGGCCGGTTGTCTCTCGAGCAGTACTTC.

The V call is TRBV10-3, the J call TRBJ1-2, with D unclear. The germline V gene encodes CDR1 ENHRY and CDR2 SYGVKD. The V gene lost 6 bases and the J gene lost 1 base, with 15 bases spanning the gap. CDR3 length: 15 residues. The CDR3: CAISGSAEYNYGYTF. In DNA form, the CDR3 reads TGTGCCATCAGCGGCTCGGCGGAATATAACTATGGCTACACCTTC.

In its sample, this clonotype was seen a few times. The rearrangement links TRBV18 to TRBJ2-5; 9 nucleotides agree with TRBD1. The CDR3 runs to 14 residues. Germline loops: CDR1 KGHSH, CDR2 LQKENI. Trimming at V came to 5 bases and at J to 5 bases, leaving 6 bases not matched to a gene. This CDR3 is CASSSQGAEETQYF. DNA for the CDR3: TGTGCCAGCTCATCACAGGGGGCGGAGGAGACCCAGTACTTC.

The V gene is TRBV29-1, the J gene TRBJ2-3, with no clear D. CDR3 length: 12 residues. Germline values: CDR1 SQVTM, CDR2 ANQGSEA. Trimming left V 3 bases short and J 4 bases short, with 8 bases between. In DNA, the CDR3 is TGCAGCGTTGATATAGGTCCAGATACGCAGTATTTT. It specifies CSVDIGPDTQYF.

The V call is TRBV3-1, the J call TRBJ1-4; TRBD1 might be the D (5 bases). The CDR3 consists of 15 residues. Trimming removed 0 bases from V and 7 bases from J, with 12 bases in between. CDR1 LGHDT and CDR2 YNNKEL come from the germline V gene (reference sequence). The CDR3 DNA sequence: TGTGCCAGCAGCCAAGATTGGAGGGACTCTGAAAAACTGTTTTTT. Its translation: CASSQDWRDSEKLFF.

The chain carries TRBV5-1 and TRBJ1-1; D is possibly TRBD1 (5 bases). The CDR3 runs to 17 residues. CDR1 and CDR2 (germline): SGHRS, YFSETQ. Trimming pared 4 bases from V and 0 bases from J, leaving 19 bases between. This CDR3 reads CASSPRGAGGMNTEAFF. The CDR3 DNA reads as TGCGCCAGCAGCCCGAGAGGGGCCGGGGGGATGAACACTGAAGCTTTCTTT.

This chain connects TRBV25-1 to TRBJ2-2; maybe TRBD1 (5 bases). Germline lookup yields CDR1 MGHDK and CDR2 SYGVNS. Trimming left V 3 bases short and J 3 bases short, with 8 bases between. There are 14 residues in the CDR3. CDR3 DNA sequence: TGTGCCAGCAGTGAGGCAGGGCACACCGGGGAGCTGTTTTTT. It specifies CASSEAGHTGELFF.

This clonotype was picked up a small number of times. The J gene is TRBJ2-3, the V gene TRBV7-9; no firm D call. V was trimmed by 5 bases and J by 0 bases, leaving 12 bases between them. This CDR3 contains 15 residues. Looked up from germline, CDR1 is SEHNR and CDR2 is FQNEAQ (reference sequence). The DNA of the CDR3 is TGTGCCAGCAGCCCCCTCAGGACCAGCACAGATACGCAGTATTTT. This translates into CASSPLRTSTDTQYF.

This clonotype has only one observation. The gene calls are TRBV7-2 and TRBJ1-2, with TRBD1 identical over 9 bases. The junction had 8 bases not matched to a gene; V was cut back by 5 bases and J by 4 bases. Germline CDR1 SGHTA, CDR2 FQGNSA. The CDR3 consists of 15 residues. The DNA of the CDR3 is TGTGCCAGCAGCCCTGGTTGGGACAGGGTCTATGGCTACACCTTC. This encodes CASSPGWDRVYGYTF.

The V gene is TRBV3-1, the J gene TRBJ2-5; perhaps TRBD2 as D (6 bases). Trimming removed 4 bases at V and 3 bases at J, with 15 bases between. This CDR3 has 15 amino acids. Germline values: CDR1 LGHDT, CDR2 YNNKEL (reference sequence). CDR3 amino acids: CASSPTGTYEETQYF. The CDR3 nucleotides read TGTGCCAGCAGCCCGACCGGGACTTACGAAGAGACCCAGTACTTC.

The V gene is TRBV25-1, the J gene TRBJ2-5; D might be TRBD1 (5 bases). Germline loops: CDR1 MGHDK, CDR2 SYGVNS. The CDR3 has 14 residues. The V end was cut by 3 bases, the J end by 5 bases, with 13 bases between. The CDR3 here is CASSDIRGQETQYF. In nucleotides, the CDR3 is TGTGCCAGCAGTGATATAAGGGGCCAGGAGACCCAGTACTTC.